A selection of T cell receptor beta chains follows, all from one sample in a study of T cells expressing NK-cell markers. TCRdb reprocessed the 5' RACE reads, keeping one entry per CDR3 protein, no DNA. Recorded for this sample: approximately 440,000 distinct CDR3 sequences. Sequencing was done on a sample of blood T cells: a sorted CD56 or NKG2C T cell subset, CD4+ or CD8+ T cells, or bulk PBMC T cells (not recorded which). Receptors originate from a woman aged 45-60 years in good health. CDR3s include the opening cysteine and the closing phenylalanine or tryptophan.

j_call v_call cdr3_aa
TRBJ2-5 TRBV11-2 CASSLGGDHEETQYF
TRBJ2-5 TRBV14 CASSQEAAGGPGETQYF
TRBJ1-6 TRBV4-1 CASSLINGGNSPLHF
TRBJ1-6 TRBV18 CASSPEQAKNSPLHF
TRBJ2-2 TRBV4-1 CASSQAFAGGVFF
TRBJ2-7 TRBV6-5 CASSYEPSGSGEQYF
TRBJ2-5 TRBV7-9 CASSSRVAGETQYF
TRBJ2-5 TRBV4-1 CASSQGPLAGRETQYF
TRBJ2-1 TRBV5-1 CASSLWASGSPNEQFF
TRBJ1-1 TRBV5-1 CASRREEGETEAFF
TRBJ2-2 TRBV27 CASGDRGRSTGELFF
TRBJ2-3 TRBV20-1 CSARDMRTPPDTQYF
TRBJ2-2 TRBV7-9 CASSLEATTGELFF
TRBJ1-6 TRBV4-2 CASSQEGQGQNSPLHF
TRBJ2-3 TRBV27 CASSGLAGVSDTQYF
TRBJ2-2 TRBV9 CASSAFGTSTGELFF
TRBJ2-7 TRBV4-2 CASSQDTSPTYEQYF
TRBJ1-2 TRBV10-3 CAIRADRGSDGYTF
TRBJ2-1 TRBV19 CATATETGNNEQFF
TRBJ2-1 TRBV5-5 CASSLAGLPYNEQFF
TRBJ1-2 TRBV2 CASSWTQANYGYTF
TRBJ2-5 TRBV6-5 CASSYVGNSKTQYF
TRBJ2-3 TRBV2 CASSEALPRADTQYF
TRBJ2-7 TRBV12-3/TRBV12-4 CASRGGLAGDEQYF
TRBJ2-7 TRBV12-3/TRBV12-4 CASRRAGSYEQYF
TRBJ1-1 TRBV20-1 CSARDTSGFWGAFF
TRBJ2-1 TRBV6-2/TRBV6-3 CASSYSGLAEFEQFF
TRBJ2-1 TRBV20-1 CSATRTANNEQFF
TRBJ2-3 TRBV15 CATSSAGLAGSTDTQYF
TRBJ2-1 TRBV24-1 CATSDLSGHSNEQFF
TRBJ2-7 TRBV12-3/TRBV12-4 CASSLRRLSYEQYF
TRBJ2-3 TRBV29-1 CSVVSGGSGGDTQYF
TRBJ1-1 TRBV29-1 CSVEDRGGTTEAFF
TRBJ2-7 TRBV7-3 CASSTETGFNEQYF
TRBJ2-3 TRBV4-2 CASRPTENTDTQYF
TRBJ1-3 TRBV4-1 CASSQITTSSGNTIYF